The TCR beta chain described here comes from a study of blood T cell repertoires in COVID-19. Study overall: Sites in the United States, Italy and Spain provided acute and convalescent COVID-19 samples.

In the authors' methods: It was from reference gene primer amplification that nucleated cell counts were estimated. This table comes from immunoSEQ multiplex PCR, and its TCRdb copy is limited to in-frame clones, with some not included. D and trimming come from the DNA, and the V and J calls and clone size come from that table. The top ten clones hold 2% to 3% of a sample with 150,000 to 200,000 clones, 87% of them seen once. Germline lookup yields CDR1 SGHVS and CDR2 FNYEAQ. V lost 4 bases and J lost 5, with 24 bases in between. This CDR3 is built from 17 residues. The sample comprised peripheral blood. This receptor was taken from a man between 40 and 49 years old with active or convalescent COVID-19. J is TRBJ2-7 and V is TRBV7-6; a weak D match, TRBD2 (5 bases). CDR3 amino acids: CASSSRPDGILSHEQYF. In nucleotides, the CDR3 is TGTGCCAGCAGCTCACGTCCCGACGGGATATTATCCCACGAGCAGTACTTC.